The 13 T cell receptor beta chains in this list originate from one sample, sequenced in a study of shared T cell receptors in the human thymus. The method was immunoSEQ multiplex PCR; TCRdb's version includes in-frame clones alone and lacks a portion of them. The sample gives hundreds of thousands of clones, approximately 85% of which show up once; roughly 0.01% is in the top ten. The data were also submitted as part of a second study, on human thymus T cells.

Specimen: thymocytes. These receptors originate from a girl in the first two years of life with a congenital heart defect.

The gene calls are TRBV10-2 and TRBJ2-6, with 7 bases identical to TRBD1. CDR3 size: 19 residues. The ends lost 6 bases at V and 0 bases at J; junction bases unmatched: 14. Germline loops: CDR1 WSHSY, CDR2 SAAADI. The CDR3 protein is CASRFHPGQRSSGANVLTF. The CDR3 nucleotides are TGCGCCAGCAGATTTCATCCGGGACAGAGAAGCTCTGGGGCCAACGTCCTGACTTTC.

This clone was recorded once. This chain joins TRBV2 and TRBJ2-5, with 7 bases matching TRBD2. Losses at the gene ends were 6 bases for V and 0 bases for J; bases not matched to a gene: 10. CDR1 is SNHLY, CDR2 FYNNEI, per germline. CDR3 length equals 16 residues. The CDR3 loop reads CASRHLADKYQETQYF. CDR3 coding DNA: TGTGCCAGCAGACACCTAGCGGACAAGTACCAAGAGACCCAGTACTTC.

The V and J genes are TRBV6-1 and TRBJ1-1; tentative D call: TRBD1 (5 bases). Germline values: CDR1 MNHNS, CDR2 SASEGT. The germline V and J ends were trimmed by 5 bases and 4 bases, with 11 bases remaining between them. The CDR3 is 13 amino acids. The CDR3 is CASSKYRSTEAFF. CDR3 DNA sequence: TGTGCCAGCAGTAAGTACAGGAGCACTGAAGCTTTCTTT.

This clone came up a few times. The genes are TRBV15 and TRBJ1-1; D call uncertain. Trimming removed 0 bases at V and 3 bases at J, with 20 bases between. This CDR3 is 18 amino acids long. Germline V gives CDR1 LNHNV, CDR2 YYDKDF (reference sequence). CDR3 in DNA: TGTGCCACCAGCAGAGAACCCTTGAACGGTCATCGTCACACTGAAGCTTTCTTT. This sequence encodes CATSREPLNGHRHTEAFF.

This chain connects TRBV4-3 to TRBJ1-1; no firm D call. This CDR3 has 18 amino acids. The V gene lost 0 bases and the J gene lost 0 bases, with 17 bases spanning the gap. Germline V lookup: CDR1 LGHNA, CDR2 YSLEER. CDR3 sequence reads: CASSQDTAGGIVNTEAFF. Written as DNA, the CDR3 is TGCGCCAGCAGCCAAGATACAGCGGGAGGGATTGTGAACACTGAAGCTTTCTTT.

J is TRBJ2-2 and V is TRBV27; TRBD1 might be the D (7 bases). Trimming pared 6 bases from V and 3 bases from J, leaving 20 bases between. Germline values: CDR1 MNHEY, CDR2 SMNVEV (reference sequence). This CDR3 spans 17 amino acids. The CDR3 spells CASRALEGARYTGELFF. The CDR3 DNA follows: TGTGCCAGCAGAGCGTTGGAGGGGGCTAGGTACACCGGGGAGCTGTTTTTT.

V is TRBV28 and J is TRBJ2-1, with 7 bases matching TRBD1. The CDR3 runs 15 residues. Germline CDR1 is MDHEN and CDR2 is SYDVKM. J gave up 6 bases and V 6 bases, and 11 bases lay outside the gene matches. The CDR3 region has the DNA TGTGCCAGCAGCCCAGGGGGAAGGGGTATCAATGAGCAGTTCTTC. This sequence encodes CASSPGGRGINEQFF. Together with reference TRBV28 and TRBJ2-1, the CDR3 gives the full variable domain: DVKVTQSSRYLVKRTGEKVFLECVQDMDHENMFWYRQDPGLGLRLIYFSYDVKMKEKGDIPEGYSVSREKKERFSLILESASTNQTSMYLCASSPGGRGINEQFFGPGTRLTVL.

This clone was seen only once. J is TRBJ1-2 and V is TRBV5-6; D gene unclear. Germline assignment: CDR1 SGHDT and CDR2 YYEEEE. V lost 9 bases and J 3 bases, leaving 12 bases between the germline ends. The CDR3 is made up of 12 amino acids. The CDR3 region is CATSRGHYGYTF. The CDR3, as DNA: TGTGCCACCTCGAGAGGTCACTATGGCTACACCTTC.

A few counts support this clone. The chain combines TRBV6-5 with TRBJ1-2, with D possibly TRBD1 on 6 matching bases. CDR3 length: 16 residues. Germline values: CDR1 MNHEY, CDR2 SVGAGI. V was shortened by 4 bases and J by 2 bases, with 17 bases between the two germline ends. CDR3 sequence (DNA): TGTGCCAGCAGTTTCCCCGACGGGCAGGGGAACTATGGCTACACCTTC. It codes for CASSFPDGQGNYGYTF.

This clone has only a few counts. An end of the junction does not agree with germline; a read error may underlie this. The CDR3 nucleotides are TGTGCCAGCAGTTACTCCTCCGAGCAGTACTTC. Amino acids: CASSYSSEQYF. The J gene is TRBJ2-7, the V gene TRBV6-5; D gene ambiguous. Germline CDR1 and CDR2: MNHEY and SVGAGI. The CDR3 runs 11 residues.

This clone has just a few counts. CDR3 bases: TGTGCCAGCAGTTACTGTGGTCAGGGTTGTGAAAAACTGTTTTTT. It yields the protein CASSYCGQGCEKLFF. The V and J genes are TRBV6-6 and TRBJ1-4, with D maybe TRBD1 (5 bases). Germline V gene lookup returns CDR1 MNHNY and CDR2 SVGAGI (reference sequence). This CDR3 is built from 15 residues. Trimming took 1 base from V and 7 from J, leaving 13 bases between them.

This clone was seen more than once but under ten times. J is TRBJ2-5 and V is TRBV15, with 13 bases aligning to TRBD2. V shed 1 base, J shed 2 bases, and the junction held 7 bases outside the gene matches. The length of the CDR3 is 18 residues. Germline assignment: CDR1 LNHNV and CDR2 YYDKDF (reference sequence). CDR3 sequence (DNA): TGTGCCACCAGCAGAGGGGGAGAACTAGCGGGGGGGCAAGAGACCCAGTACTTC. This sequence encodes CATSRGGELAGGQETQYF.

The gene calls are TRBV5-6 and TRBJ2-7; 8 nucleotides agree with TRBD1. The CDR3 extends over 18 amino acids. V lost 4 bases and J lost 3; bases outside the gene matches: 18. CDR1 SGHDT and CDR2 YYEEEE come from the germline V gene. The CDR3 loop is CASSLPGDRLSNVYEQYF. As DNA, the CDR3 is TGTGCCAGCAGCCTGCCCGGGGACAGGCTTTCCAACGTCTACGAGCAGTACTTC.